Detailed here is one T cell receptor (beta chain). The antigen remains unidentified. V dropped 5 bases and J dropped 10 bases, with 15 bases sitting between them. The CDR3 extends over 14 amino acids. Germline V gene sequence: CDR1 SGHTA, CDR2 FQGTGA. The PCR made use of 60 Vbeta and 13 Jbeta primers. Data came from immunoSEQ multiplex PCR; TCRdb stores just in-frame clones and leaves some out. The sample has roughly 190,000 clones; 77% are singletons. The entry originates in a study of cytomegalovirus exposure and HLA in healthy donors. At the level of the study: Of some 360 genotyped donors, more than 70% clustered with self-reported Caucasian donors. Regarding the study as a whole: A later analysis, which compared TCR beta chains of equal frequency, found the HLA-associated ones more clonally expanded.

The source is a female donor in good health and CMV-seronegative. The sequencing sample was made of PBMCs. The gene calls are TRBV7-3 and TRBJ1-6, with D unclear. The CDR3 is CASSRGFVGSPLHF. DNA of the CDR3: TGTGCCAGCAGCCGGGGATTTGTAGGCTCACCCCTCCACTTT.